These T cell receptor beta chains were read from a single sample in a study of blood T cell repertoires in COVID-19. Sequencing used immunoSEQ multiplex PCR; TCRdb keeps in-frame clones, though not all of them. The table lists approximately 160,000 clones, around 84% of them singletons, with more than 6.5% in the top ten. Sequencing input: peripheral blood. The receptors were gathered from a woman aged 60-75 years with COVID-19, enrolled during active disease. Both conserved end residues are part of each CDR3. A D gene is named only where the DNA matches it firmly.

len,v_gene,d_gene,CDR3aa
16,TRBV9,TRBD2,CASSVGTSGTVDTQYF
14,TRBV20-1,NA,CSASGSGAPNVYTF
15,TRBV24-1,TRBD1,CATSGNRGVDTEAFF
16,TRBV6-1,NA,CASSATRGGGPYEQYF
15,TRBV7-9,NA,CASSVDRSTNEKLFF
16,TRBV4-1,NA,CASSSLGGPRNTEAFF
13,TRBV19,NA,CASSRQANTEAFF
19,TRBV7-9,TRBD2,CASSRLAGVGLRIYNEQFF
13,TRBV19,TRBD2,CASSSGLYNEQFF
16,TRBV5-1,TRBD2,CASSTGLAGRQETQYF
14,TRBV27,TRBD1,CASSPWDRPYEQYF
17,TRBV4-2,TRBD1,CASSLGQGASWGTEAFF
15,TRBV5-8,NA,CASSSFRGLNEKLFF
15,TRBV7-2,TRBD1,CASSLGLDRADGYTF
16,TRBV3-1/TRBV3-2,NA,CASSLSSVLYQETQYF
16,TRBV5-5,NA,CASSRGSLGSGNTIYF
16,TRBV11-1,TRBD1,CASSRTTGATNEKLFF
16,TRBV3-1/TRBV3-2,NA,CASSQWLARIYNEQFF
15,TRBV6-5,NA,CASRPTGGLTDTQYF
13,TRBV2,NA,CASTDSFSYEQYF
17,TRBV5-1,TRBD1,CASSYPTGGANTGELFF
15,TRBV19,TRBD2,CASRKGTSGSYEQYF
16,TRBV5-6,TRBD2,CASSTPLAGRQETQYF
15,TRBV3-1/TRBV3-2,NA,CASSQDRSRGETQYF
16,TRBV11-2,TRBD1,CASSQWDRGFYEKLFF
18,TRBV2,NA,CASTRDGGLTVAGNTIYF
15,TRBV15,NA,CATSRDREGMRPQHF
15,TRBV19,NA,CASGVSGSGAEKLFF
14,TRBV20-1,NA,CSASLRGGNQPQHF
16,TRBV7-9,NA,CASSGSGGTSGNTIYF
13,TRBV5-5,NA,CASSPPSLGKLFF
15,TRBV5-1,TRBD1,CASSPPDRPNYGYTF
13,TRBV12-3/TRBV12-4,NA,CASSFRQNQPQHF
14,TRBV3-1/TRBV3-2,NA,CASSQEVQVAGYTF
15,TRBV5-1,NA,CASSLVGGSVREQYF
14,TRBV3-1/TRBV3-2,NA,CASSPKAGDYGYTF
11,TRBV7-8,NA,CASSLLSEQFF
18,TRBV7-8,NA,CASSLDIFRSRDKTEAFF
14,TRBV6-6,NA,CASEGSRVGQPQHF
14,TRBV6-6,TRBD1,CASRDRVGNTEAFF
15,TRBV6-5,TRBD1,CASSPPGQVKETQYF
14,TRBV7-9,NA,CASSQGGEGYGYTF
16,TRBV10-3,NA,CAISESNGIAGLKAFF
15,TRBV6-5,NA,CASKREDSALAEAFF
16,TRBV6-1,TRBD2,CASSEIPGGAGETQYF
16,TRBV6-2/TRBV6-3,TRBD1,CASSPTTGGAMNEQFF
13,TRBV27,TRBD1,CASSSGTDYGYTF
15,TRBV27,NA,CASSWKAGGDEKLFF
13,TRBV29-1,NA,CSVGRQAQETQYF
16,TRBV19,NA,CASSISLWGGNEKLFF
17,TRBV5-1,NA,CASSSGDWRGAYNEQFF
16,TRBV18,NA,CASSQPGDLTGNTIYF